The entry below describes one TCR beta chain. In the original workflow: Nucleated cell counts were estimated from reference gene primer amplification. Profiled with immunoSEQ multiplex PCR; TCRdb holds only in-frame clones, not every one. V and J calls and clone size are as listed in that table; D and trimming were resolved from the DNA. This table holds some 400,000 clones, just under 90% found once. This entry comes from a study of blood T cell repertoires in COVID-19. On the study more broadly: Acute-phase and convalescent COVID-19 samples originated in the United States, Italy and Spain. From T cells, B-cell-depleted T cells, or PBMCs came the material, which was cDNA or gDNA.

Germline lookup yields CDR1 SGHRS and CDR2 YFSETQ. After removal of 1 base from V and 3 bases from J, the junction contained 8 bases not matched to a gene. The CDR3 runs to 16 residues. The specimen sequenced was PBMCs or T cells enriched from blood (not recorded which). The source of this sequence is a woman aged 25 to 39 who had recovered from COVID-19. This chain uses TRBV5-1 with TRBJ1-1; 8 bases line up with TRBD1. The DNA of the CDR3 is TGCGCCAGCAGCTTGTGGTCAGGGGGCTCGGACACTGAAGCTTTCTTT. The encoded protein is CASSLWSGGSDTEAFF.